Detailed here is one TCR beta chain. Sample-barcoded 5' priming and a J-beta primer mix drove a second PCR of 7 to 11 cycles. Using its own MiXCR run on the 5' RACE reads, TCRdb lists one record per CDR3 protein. The sample includes hundreds of thousands of distinct CDR3 sequences, approximately 50% seen only once; the top ten take 30% to 40%. The junction had 13 bases not matched to a gene; V was cut back by 5 bases and J by 6 bases. The germline gives CDR1 MNHEY, CDR2 SVGEGT. The CDR3 spans 15 residues. The entry originates in a study of blood T cells in healthy people across ages. The specimen sequenced was blood. The J gene is TRBJ2-7, the V gene TRBV6-2 or TRBV6-3; 7 nucleotides align to TRBD1. The sequence was collected from a man aged 60 to 75 in good health. CDR3 loop: CASSRTGQPGSEQYF. In nucleotides, the CDR3 is TGTGCCAGCAGTCGAACGGGACAGCCGGGTTCCGAGCAGTACTTC.